This T cell receptor beta chain emerged from a study of blood T cell repertoires in COVID-19. Study at large: Samples of COVID-19 (acute and convalescent) were obtained from the United States, Italy and Spain. PBMCs, B-cell-depleted T cells, or T cells provided the cDNA or gDNA that made up the material.

Using immunoSEQ multiplex PCR, the repertoire was profiled, and TCRdb retains in-frame clones only, with some absent. Here the sample spans about 320,000 clones, roughly 90% being singletons. Trimming pared 5 bases from V and 2 bases from J, leaving 12 bases between. Germline CDR1 MNHEY, CDR2 SVGAGI. This CDR3 has 15 amino acids. The chain combines TRBV6-5 with TRBJ1-4, with D uncertain. The sample taken for sequencing was PBMCs or T cells enriched from blood (not recorded which). This receptor was taken from a man aged 60 to 69 who had recovered from COVID-19. CDR3 nucleotide sequence: TGTGCCAGCAGTCGCCTTAGAAAGACTAATGAAAAACTGTTTTTT. Translation gives CASSRLRKTNEKLFF.